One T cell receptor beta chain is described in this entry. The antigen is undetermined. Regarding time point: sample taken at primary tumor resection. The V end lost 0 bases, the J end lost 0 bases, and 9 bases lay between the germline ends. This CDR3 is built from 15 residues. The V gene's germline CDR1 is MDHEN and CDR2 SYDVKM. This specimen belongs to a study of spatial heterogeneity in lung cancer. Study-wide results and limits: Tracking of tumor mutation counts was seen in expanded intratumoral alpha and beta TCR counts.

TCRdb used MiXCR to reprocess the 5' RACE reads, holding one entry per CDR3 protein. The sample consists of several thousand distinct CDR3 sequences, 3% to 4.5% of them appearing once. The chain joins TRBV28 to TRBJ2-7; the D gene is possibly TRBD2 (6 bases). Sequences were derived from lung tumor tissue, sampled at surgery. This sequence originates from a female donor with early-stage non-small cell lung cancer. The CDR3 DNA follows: TGTGCCAGCAGTTTATGGGGGGGTAGCTCCTACGAGCAGTACTTC. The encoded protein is CASSLWGGSSYEQYF.